A selection of T cell receptor beta chains follows, all from one sample in a study of T-cell reconstitution after alpha-beta-depleted transplantation in children. MiXCR, applied by TCRdb to the PCR reads, yields one record per CDR3 protein. Altogether 750,000 to 950,000 distinct CDR3 sequences are present, 16% being singletons, with the ten largest covering around 4.5%. Here the sequenced sample was PBMCs, mostly from graft donor cells, taken 360 days after TCRalphabeta/CD19-depleted stem cell transplant. These receptors all come from a male patient between 10 and 17 years old who had a stem cell transplant for acute lymphoblastic leukemia, so the T cells may come from the graft donor. The CDR3 runs from the conserved cysteine through the conserved F or W. A D gene is named only where the DNA matches it firmly. Clone sizes are given selectively: once, few, many, or a class where the clone is expanded.

CASSQVGIRGYNEQFF,TGCGCCAGCAGCCAAGTGGGGATACGAGGATACAATGAGCAGTTCTTC,TRBJ2-1,TRBV4-1,NA,many
CASSFAREGHEQYF,TGCGCCAGCAGCTTTGCCAGGGAAGGCCACGAGCAGTACTTC,TRBJ2-7,TRBV5-1,NA,many
CASSASGHKNIQYF,TGCGCCAGCAGCGCCTCGGGACACAAAAACATTCAGTACTTC,TRBJ2-4,TRBV5-1,NA,NA
CATSRDREAKADYEQYF,TGTGCCACCAGCAGAGATCGGGAGGCCAAAGCTGACTACGAGCAGTACTTC,TRBJ2-7,TRBV15,TRBD2,NA
CASSWDSPRGIQYF,TGTGCCAGCAGTTGGGATTCCCCCCGGGGCATTCAGTACTTC,TRBJ2-4,TRBV6-5,NA,many
CASRDTGGQETQYF,TGTGCCAGCAGGGATACAGGGGGCCAAGAGACCCAGTACTTC,TRBJ2-5,TRBV6-1,TRBD1,few
CSARADRGPRLPYGYTF,TGCAGTGCTAGAGCCGACAGGGGGCCACGACTACCATATGGCTACACCTTC,TRBJ1-2,TRBV20-1,TRBD1,NA
CAASDFPGLGFYEQYF,TGTGCGGCCAGTGATTTCCCGGGACTAGGGTTCTACGAGCAGTACTTC,TRBJ2-7,TRBV24-1,TRBD2,NA
CASSQRDRASYEQYF,TGTGCCAGCAGTCAACGGGACAGGGCCTCATACGAGCAGTACTTC,TRBJ2-7,TRBV12-3/TRBV12-4,TRBD1,NA
CATSDFQGSGANVLTF,TGTGCCACCAGTGATTTTCAGGGTTCTGGGGCCAACGTCCTGACTTTC,TRBJ2-6,TRBV24-1,NA,few
CASSSVSEDNEQFF,TGTGCCAGCAGTTCGGTTAGTGAGGACAATGAGCAGTTCTTC,TRBJ2-1,TRBV12-3/TRBV12-4,NA,few
CAISDAGQGIFF,TGTGCCATCAGTGACGCCGGACAGGGGATTTTCTTC,TRBJ2-7,TRBV10-3,TRBD1,NA
CASSSDRTGRLNTQYF,TGTGCCAGCAGCTCGGACCGGACAGGGAGGCTTAATACGCAGTATTTT,TRBJ2-3,TRBV5-5,TRBD1,few
CASSKGTSGAPYEQYF,TGCGCCAGCAGCAAGGGGACTAGCGGGGCCCCCTACGAGCAGTACTTC,TRBJ2-7,TRBV4-1,TRBD2,few
CASTPYTGTGFGDTQYF,TGTGCCAGCACCCCATATACCGGGACAGGGTTTGGAGATACGCAGTATTTT,TRBJ2-3,TRBV3-1,TRBD1,few
CASSEGGGRYNEQFF,TGTGCCAGCAGTGAAGGTGGAGGACGGTACAATGAGCAGTTCTTC,TRBJ2-1,TRBV2,NA,NA